The TCR beta chain described here comes from a study of CD8+ T cells in alopecia areata. Study summary: Female C3H/HeJ mice aged 7-10 weeks were given skin from C3H/HeJ graft donors, roughly 6-13 months old, that had spontaneous alopecia.

Note on this clone: Antigen specificity is unknown. Mouse names are used for the genes. The read ends 4 residues shy of where the CDR3 ends; the end is completed using the germline J gene.

After isolation, RNA underwent reverse transcription to generate cDNA as the sequencing template. Clones were read by immunoSEQ multiplex PCR, and TCRdb kept only the in-frame ones, dropping some. Recorded here are about 120,000 clones, none singletons. The CDR3 covers 16 residues. Germline CDR1 and CDR2: NNHDY and SYVADS. Germline trimming cut 4 bases from V and 0 bases from J; bases unmatched to any gene: 7. The study, taken as a whole, reports: Clonality exceeded that of normal scalp in lesional scalp, most notably in alopecia totalis/universalis.

The chain links TRBV13-3 to TRBJ2-3; TRBD2 matches 8 bases. The sequenced sample was lesional skin. The receptor was derived from a C3H/HeJ mouse with alopecia areata. The MHC haplotype of this mouse line is H2-k. The sequenced CDR3 bases are TGTGCCAGCAGTCGCCGACTGGGGCCAAGTGCAGAA. It yields the protein CASSRRLGPSAE. The full-length CDR3 reads as CASSRRLGPSAETLYF.